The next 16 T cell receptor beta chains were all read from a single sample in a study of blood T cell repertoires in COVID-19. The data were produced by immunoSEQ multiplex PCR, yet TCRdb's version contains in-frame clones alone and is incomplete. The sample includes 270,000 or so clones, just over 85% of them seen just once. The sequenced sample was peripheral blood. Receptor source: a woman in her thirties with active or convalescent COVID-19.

The CDR3 DNA is TGTGCCAGCAGCCGGGACAGGAGGGACACCATATATTTT. Translation: CASSRDRRDTIYF. The V gene is TRBV9, the J gene TRBJ1-3; TRBD1 agrees at 8 bases. This CDR3 is built from 13 residues. V was pared by 4 bases and J by 8 bases, with 5 bases of the junction left unmatched. CDR1 SGDLS and CDR2 YYNGEE come from the germline V gene. The whole variable domain, filled in from reference TRBV9 and TRBJ1-3, reads DSGVTQTPKHLITATGQRVTLRCSPRSGDLSVYWYQQSLDQGLQFLIQYYNGEERAKGNILERFSAQQFPDLHSELNLSSLELGDSALYFCASSRDRRDTIYFGEGSWLTVV.

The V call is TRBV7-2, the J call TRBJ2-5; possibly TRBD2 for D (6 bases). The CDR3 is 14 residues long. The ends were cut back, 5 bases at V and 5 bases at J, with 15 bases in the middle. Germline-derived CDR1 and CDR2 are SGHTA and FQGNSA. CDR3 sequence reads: CASSIPTRRETQYF. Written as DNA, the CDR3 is TGTGCCAGCAGCATACCGACTAGACGCGAGACCCAGTACTTC.

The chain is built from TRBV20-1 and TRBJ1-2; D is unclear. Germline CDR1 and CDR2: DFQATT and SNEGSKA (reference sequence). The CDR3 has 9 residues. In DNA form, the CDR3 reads TGCAGCGCCCGGGATGGCTACACCTTC. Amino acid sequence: CSARDGYTF.

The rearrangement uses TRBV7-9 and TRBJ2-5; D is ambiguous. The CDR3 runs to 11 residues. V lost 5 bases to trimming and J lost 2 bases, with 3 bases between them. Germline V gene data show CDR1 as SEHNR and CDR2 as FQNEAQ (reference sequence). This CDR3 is CASSPQETQYF. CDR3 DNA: TGTGCCAGCAGCCCGCAAGAGACCCAGTACTTC. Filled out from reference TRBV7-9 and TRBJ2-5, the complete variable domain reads DTGVSQNPRHKITKRGQNVTFRCDPISEHNRLYWYRQTLGQGPEFLTYFQNEAQLEKSRLLSDRFSAERPKGSFSTLEIQRTEQGDSAMYLCASSPQETQYFGPGTRLLVL.

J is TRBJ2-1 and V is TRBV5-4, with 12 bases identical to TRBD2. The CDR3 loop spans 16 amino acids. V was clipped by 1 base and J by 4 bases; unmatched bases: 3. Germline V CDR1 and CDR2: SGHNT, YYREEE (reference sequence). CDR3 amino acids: CASSLNGLAGYNEQFF. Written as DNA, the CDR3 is TGTGCCAGCAGCTTGAACGGACTAGCGGGGTACAATGAGCAGTTCTTC. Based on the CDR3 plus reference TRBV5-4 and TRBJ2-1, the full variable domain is ETGVTQSPTHLIKTRGQQVTLRCSSQSGHNTVSWYQQALGQGPQFIFQYYREEENGRGNFPPRFSGLQFPNYSSELNVNALELDDSALYLCASSLNGLAGYNEQFFGPGTRLTVL.

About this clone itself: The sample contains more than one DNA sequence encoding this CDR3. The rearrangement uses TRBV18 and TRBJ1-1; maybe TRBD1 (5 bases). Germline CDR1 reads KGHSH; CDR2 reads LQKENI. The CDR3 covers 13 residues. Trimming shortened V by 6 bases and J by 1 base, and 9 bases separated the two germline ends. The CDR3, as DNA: TGTGCCAGCTCTCCCGGACAGAACACTGAAGCTTTCTTT. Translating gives CASSPGQNTEAFF.

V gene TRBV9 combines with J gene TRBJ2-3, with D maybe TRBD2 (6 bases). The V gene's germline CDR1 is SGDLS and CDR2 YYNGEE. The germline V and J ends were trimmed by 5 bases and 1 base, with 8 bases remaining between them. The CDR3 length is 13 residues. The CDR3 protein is CASRGLGTDTQYF. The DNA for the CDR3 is TGTGCCAGCAGGGGACTGGGCACAGATACGCAGTATTTT. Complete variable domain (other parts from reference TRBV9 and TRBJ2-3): DSGVTQTPKHLITATGQRVTLRCSPRSGDLSVYWYQQSLDQGLQFLIQYYNGEERAKGNILERFSAQQFPDLHSELNLSSLELGDSALYFCASRGLGTDTQYFGPGTRLTVL.

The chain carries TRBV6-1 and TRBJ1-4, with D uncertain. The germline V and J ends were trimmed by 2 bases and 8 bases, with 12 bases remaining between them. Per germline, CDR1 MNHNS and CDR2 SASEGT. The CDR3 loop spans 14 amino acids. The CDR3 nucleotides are TGTGCCAGCAGTGAAACTCGGCAGGTCGAAAAACTGTTTTTT. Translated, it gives CASSETRQVEKLFF.

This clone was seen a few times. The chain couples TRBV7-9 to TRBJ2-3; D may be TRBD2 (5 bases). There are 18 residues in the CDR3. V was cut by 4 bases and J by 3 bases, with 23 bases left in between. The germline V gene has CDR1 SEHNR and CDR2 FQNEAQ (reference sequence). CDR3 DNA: TGTGCCAGCAGCTCGAGCGGAGGTCCTTCATCATGGACAGATACGCAGTATTTT. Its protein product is CASSSSGGPSSWTDTQYF.

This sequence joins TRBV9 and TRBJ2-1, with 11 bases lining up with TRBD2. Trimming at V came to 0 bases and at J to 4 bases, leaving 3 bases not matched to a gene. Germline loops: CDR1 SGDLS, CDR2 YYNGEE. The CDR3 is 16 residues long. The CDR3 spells CASSVGLAGGYNEQFF. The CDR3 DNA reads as TGTGCCAGCAGCGTAGGTCTAGCGGGGGGTTACAATGAGCAGTTCTTC.

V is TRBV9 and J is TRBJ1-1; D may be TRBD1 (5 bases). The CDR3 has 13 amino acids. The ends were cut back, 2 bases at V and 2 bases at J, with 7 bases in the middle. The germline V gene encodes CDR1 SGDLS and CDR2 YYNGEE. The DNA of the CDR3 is TGTGCCAGCAGCGTTGGGACTAACACTGAAGCTTTCTTT. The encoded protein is CASSVGTNTEAFF.

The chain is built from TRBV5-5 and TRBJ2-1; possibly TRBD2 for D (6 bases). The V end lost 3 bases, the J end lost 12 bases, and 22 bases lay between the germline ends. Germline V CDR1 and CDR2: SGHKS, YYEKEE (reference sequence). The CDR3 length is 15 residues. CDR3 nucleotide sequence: TGTGCCAGCAGCTCGACCGGGACTGTGGGGGAAAGGCAGTTCTTC. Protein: CASSSTGTVGERQFF.

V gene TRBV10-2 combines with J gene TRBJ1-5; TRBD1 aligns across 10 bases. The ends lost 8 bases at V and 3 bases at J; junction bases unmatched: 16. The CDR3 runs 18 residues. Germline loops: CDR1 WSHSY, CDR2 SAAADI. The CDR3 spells CASYLSRTGGPHNQPQHF. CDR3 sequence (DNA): TGCGCCAGCTATCTATCCCGGACAGGGGGTCCCCACAATCAGCCCCAGCATTTT.

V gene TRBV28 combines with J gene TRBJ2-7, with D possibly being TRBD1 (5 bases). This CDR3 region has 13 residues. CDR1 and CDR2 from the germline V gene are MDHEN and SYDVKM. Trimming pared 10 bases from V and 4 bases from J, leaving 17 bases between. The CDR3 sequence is CATKGIWDYEQYF. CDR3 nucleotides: TGTGCCACCAAGGGGATCTGGGATTACGAGCAGTACTTC.

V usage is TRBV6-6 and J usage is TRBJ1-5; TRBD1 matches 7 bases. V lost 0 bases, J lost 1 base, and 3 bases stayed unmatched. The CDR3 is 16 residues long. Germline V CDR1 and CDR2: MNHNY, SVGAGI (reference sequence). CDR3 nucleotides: TGTGCCAGCAGTTACTCCACAGGGGAAAGCAATCAGCCCCAGCATTTT. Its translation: CASSYSTGESNQPQHF.

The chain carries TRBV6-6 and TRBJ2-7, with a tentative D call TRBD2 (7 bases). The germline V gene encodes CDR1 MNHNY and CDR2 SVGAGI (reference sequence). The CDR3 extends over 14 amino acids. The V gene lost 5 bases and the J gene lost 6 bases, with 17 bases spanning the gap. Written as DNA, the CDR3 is TGTGCCAGCAGTCCCCTGGGGGGGGCCGGCGAGCAGTACTTC. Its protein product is CASSPLGGAGEQYF.